This is a list of T cell receptor beta chains from one sample in a study of shared clonotypes between healthy human individuals. Repertoires were generated with immunoSEQ multiplex PCR, while TCRdb's copy carries only in-frame clones and drops some. In the table there are around 1.9 million clones, 93% of which are singletons. The sequenced material came from naive CD8+ T cells from PBMCs. The receptors stem from a man aged 18 to 30 in good health. Some clones in this sample may be carry-over from other donors' samples. Each CDR3 is given with its conserved first and last residue. The order of the fields is D gene, V gene, J gene, clone size, CDR3 DNA, CDR3 protein. The D gene is left open where the match is weak. Only part of the rows carry a size: once, few, many, or a class if the clone is expanded.

>-|TRBV11-2|TRBJ2-2|-
TGTGCCAGCAGCTTTCGCTTCCCTACCGGGGAGCTGTTTTTT
CASSFRFPTGELFF
>TRBD1|TRBV4-2|TRBJ2-7|-
TGTGCCAGCAGCCAAGATCGGAACAGGGGCTACGAGCAGTACTTC
CASSQDRNRGYEQYF
>-|TRBV5-8|TRBJ2-7|-
TGTGCCAGCAGCTACGGGTCTTATGGGCAGTACTTC
CASSYGSYGQYF
>-|TRBV10-1|TRBJ2-5|-
TGCGCCAGCAGTGACTCCGGGGCAGGGTTGGTGGAGACCCAGTACTTC
CASSDSGAGLVETQYF
>-|TRBV4-1|TRBJ2-1|-
TGCGCCAGCAGCCAAGATCGGATCTACAATGAGCAGTTCTTC
CASSQDRIYNEQFF
>-|TRBV18|TRBJ1-4|once
TGTGCCAGCTCACCGACAGGTGCAACTAATGAAAAACTGTTTTTT
CASSPTGATNEKLFF
>TRBD1|TRBV7-9|TRBJ1-1|once
TGTGCCAGCAGCTTACCCAAAGGGACAGGAGACTTCATGAACACTGAAGCTTTCTTT
CASSLPKGTGDFMNTEAFF
>TRBD2|TRBV7-2|TRBJ2-7|-
TGTGCCAGCAGCGCGGGACTAGCGGGAGACGAGCAGTACTTC
CASSAGLAGDEQYF
>TRBD2|TRBV6-5|TRBJ2-7|-
TGTGCCAGCGCTAGCGGGTCCTACGAGCAGTACTTC
CASASGSYEQYF
>-|TRBV7-2|TRBJ2-7|-
TGTGCCAGCAGCTCCCGAGCTAACTACGAGCAGTACTTC
CASSSRANYEQYF
>-|TRBV28|TRBJ1-1|-
TGTGCCAGCAGTTGGGCGGGGAGGGGGAACACTGAAGCTTTCTTT
CASSWAGRGNTEAFF
>TRBD2|TRBV4-1|TRBJ2-7|-
TGCGCCAGCAGCCAATGGGGTAGCGGGAGAGACGAGCAGTACTTC
CASSQWGSGRDEQYF
>-|TRBV7-9|TRBJ2-6|-
TGTGCCAGCAGCTCTCCACGGAAATCTGGGGCCAACGTCCTGACTTTC
CASSSPRKSGANVLTF